Below, one T cell receptor beta chain is given with its context. Germline CDR1 reads LNHDA; CDR2 reads SQIVND (reference sequence). Trimming at V came to 1 base and at J to 5 bases, leaving 11 bases not matched to a gene. The CDR3 is 17 amino acids. This specimen belongs to a study of blood T cell repertoires in COVID-19. On the study more broadly: The United States, Italy and Spain provided the acute and convalescent COVID-19 samples. PBMCs, B-cell-depleted T cells, or T cells provided the cDNA or gDNA that made up the material.

Per the study methods: Counts of nucleated cells, estimated from reference gene primer amplification, were obtained. Clones were read by immunoSEQ multiplex PCR, and TCRdb kept only the in-frame ones, dropping some. The V and J calls and clone size were taken over from that table, and D and trimming were inferred from the DNA. The sample has under 25,000 clones, 65% to 90% seen once; the top ten hold about 48%. The TCR comes from a man in his 70s with acute or convalescent COVID-19. This chain joins TRBV19 and TRBJ2-3, with 8 bases aligning to TRBD1. Sequenced input: peripheral blood. The CDR3 nucleotides read TGTGCCAGTAGTATAGGGGGGACAGGCCCCTATGGAGATACGCAGTATTTT. Translating gives CASSIGGTGPYGDTQYF.